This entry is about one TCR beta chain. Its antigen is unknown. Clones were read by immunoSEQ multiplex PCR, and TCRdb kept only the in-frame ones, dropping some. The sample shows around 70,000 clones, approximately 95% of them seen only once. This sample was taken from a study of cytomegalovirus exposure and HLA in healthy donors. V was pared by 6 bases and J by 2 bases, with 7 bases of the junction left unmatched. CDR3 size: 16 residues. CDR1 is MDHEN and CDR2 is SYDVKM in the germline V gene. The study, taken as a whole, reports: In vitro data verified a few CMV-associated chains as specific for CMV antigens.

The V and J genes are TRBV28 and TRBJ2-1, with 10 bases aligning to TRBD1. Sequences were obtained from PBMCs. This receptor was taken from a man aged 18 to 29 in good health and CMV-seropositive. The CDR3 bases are TGTGCCAGCAGCAGACCCGGGACAGGGGCCTACAATGAGCAGTTCTTC. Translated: CASSRPGTGAYNEQFF.